This passage covers 2 T cell receptor beta chains from one sample sequenced in a study of cytomegalovirus exposure and HLA in healthy donors. Generated by immunoSEQ multiplex PCR, the TCRdb table keeps only in-frame clones and is missing some. This table holds 150,000 to 200,000 clones, approximately 80% found once. What was sequenced was PBMCs. The receptors derive from a man between 18 and 29 years old in good health and CMV-seropositive.

This rearrangement joins TRBV5-6 to TRBJ1-2, with D possibly matching TRBD1 (5 bases). Germline V gene sequence: CDR1 SGHDT, CDR2 YYEEEE. V dropped 0 bases and J dropped 9 bases, with 15 bases sitting between them. The CDR3 is 14 amino acids. Here the CDR3 reads CASSLGVGGFSYTF. CDR3 nucleotide sequence: TGTGCCAGCAGCTTGGGAGTTGGGGGGTTTAGCTACACCTTC.

The DNA of the CDR3 is TGTGCCAGCCTCAGGTGGGCTTTCTTT. It codes for CASLRWAFF. The chain has TRBV27 and TRBJ1-1; no clear D gene. With 8 bases removed from V and 11 bases from J, the gap between germline ends came to 9 bases. Germline V CDR1 and CDR2: MNHEY, SMNVEV (reference sequence). This CDR3 is 9 amino acids long.